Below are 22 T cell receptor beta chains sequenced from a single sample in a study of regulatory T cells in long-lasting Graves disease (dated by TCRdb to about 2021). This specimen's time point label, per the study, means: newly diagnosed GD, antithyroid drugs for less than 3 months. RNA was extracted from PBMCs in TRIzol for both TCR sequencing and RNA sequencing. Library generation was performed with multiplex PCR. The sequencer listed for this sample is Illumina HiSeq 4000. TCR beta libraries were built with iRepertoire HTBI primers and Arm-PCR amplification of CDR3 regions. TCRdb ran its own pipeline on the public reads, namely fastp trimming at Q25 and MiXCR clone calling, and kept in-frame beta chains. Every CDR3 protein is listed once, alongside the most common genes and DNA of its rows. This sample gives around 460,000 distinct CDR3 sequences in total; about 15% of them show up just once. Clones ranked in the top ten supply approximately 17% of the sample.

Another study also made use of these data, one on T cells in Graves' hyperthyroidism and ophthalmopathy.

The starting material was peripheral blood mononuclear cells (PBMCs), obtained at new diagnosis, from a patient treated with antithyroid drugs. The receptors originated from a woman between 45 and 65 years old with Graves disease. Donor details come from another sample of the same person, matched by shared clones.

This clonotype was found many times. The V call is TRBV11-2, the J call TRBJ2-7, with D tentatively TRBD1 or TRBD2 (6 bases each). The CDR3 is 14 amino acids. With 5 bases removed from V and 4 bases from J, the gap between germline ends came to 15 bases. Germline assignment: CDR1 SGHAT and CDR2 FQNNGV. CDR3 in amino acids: CASSTSRGRYEQYF. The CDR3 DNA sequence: TGTGCCAGCAGCACTAGCAGGGGTCGGTACGAGCAGTACTTC. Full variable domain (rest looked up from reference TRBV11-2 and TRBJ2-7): EAGVAQSPRYKIIEKRQSVAFWCNPISGHATLYWYQQILGQGPKLLIQFQNNGVVDDSQLPKDRFSAERLKGVDSTLKIQPAKLEDSAVYLCASSTSRGRYEQYFGPGTRLTVT.

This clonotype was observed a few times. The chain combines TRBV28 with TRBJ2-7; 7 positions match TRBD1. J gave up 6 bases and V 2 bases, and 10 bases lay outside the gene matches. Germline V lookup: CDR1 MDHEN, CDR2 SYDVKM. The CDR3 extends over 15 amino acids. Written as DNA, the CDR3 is TGTGCCAGCAGTTTAACCGGGACAGAGGCTCTCGAGCAGTACTTC. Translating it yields CASSLTGTEALEQYF.

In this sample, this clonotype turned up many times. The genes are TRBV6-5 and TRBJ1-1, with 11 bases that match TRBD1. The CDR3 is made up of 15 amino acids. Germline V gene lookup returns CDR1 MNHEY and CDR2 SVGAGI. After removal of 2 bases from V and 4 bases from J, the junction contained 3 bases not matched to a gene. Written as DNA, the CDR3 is TGTGCCAGCAGTTACGCCGGGACAGGGGGCACTGAAGCTTTCTTT. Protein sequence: CASSYAGTGGTEAFF.

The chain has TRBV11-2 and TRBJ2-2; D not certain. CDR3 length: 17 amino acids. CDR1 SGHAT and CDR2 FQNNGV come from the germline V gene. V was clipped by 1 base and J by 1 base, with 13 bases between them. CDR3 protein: CASSLGAPRRNTGELFF. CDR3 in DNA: TGTGCCAGCAGCTTAGGGGCTCCTAGAAGGAACACCGGGGAGCTGTTTTTT. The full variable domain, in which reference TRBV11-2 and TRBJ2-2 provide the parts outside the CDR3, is EAGVAQSPRYKIIEKRQSVAFWCNPISGHATLYWYQQILGQGPKLLIQFQNNGVVDDSQLPKDRFSAERLKGVDSTLKIQPAKLEDSAVYLCASSLGAPRRNTGELFFGEGSRLTVL.

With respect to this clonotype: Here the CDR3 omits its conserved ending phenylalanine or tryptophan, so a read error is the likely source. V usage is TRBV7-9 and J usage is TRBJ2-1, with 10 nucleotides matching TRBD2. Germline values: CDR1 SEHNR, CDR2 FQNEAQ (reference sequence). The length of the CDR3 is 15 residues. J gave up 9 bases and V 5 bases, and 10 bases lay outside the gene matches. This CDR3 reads CASSEPSGSIGEQFL. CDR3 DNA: TGTGCCAGCAGCGAACCTAGCGGGAGTATTGGTGAGCAGTTCCTC.

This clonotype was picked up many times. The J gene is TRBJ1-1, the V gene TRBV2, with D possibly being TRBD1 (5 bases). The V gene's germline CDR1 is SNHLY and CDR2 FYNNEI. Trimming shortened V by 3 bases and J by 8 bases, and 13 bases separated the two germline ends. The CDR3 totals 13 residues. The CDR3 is CASSDEAQGEAFF. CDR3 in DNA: TGTGCCAGCAGTGATGAAGCCCAGGGAGAAGCTTTCTTT. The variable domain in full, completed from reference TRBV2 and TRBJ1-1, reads EPEVTQTPSHQVTQMGQEVILRCVPISNHLYFYWYRQILGQKVEFLVSFYNNEISEKSEIFDDQFSVERPDGSNFTLKIRSTKLEDSAMYFCASSDEAQGEAFFGQGTRLTVV.

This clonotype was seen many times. CDR3 in amino acids: CSARVGGPVDTQYF. Here the CDR3 DNA reads TGCAGTGCTAGAGTCGGAGGGCCAGTAGATACGCAGTATTTT. The chain couples TRBV20-1 to TRBJ2-3, with a weak D call TRBD2 (6 bases). CDR1 and CDR2 (germline): DFQATT, SNEGSKA (reference sequence). CDR3 length equals 14 residues. V lost 1 base and J 5 bases, leaving 13 bases between the germline ends.

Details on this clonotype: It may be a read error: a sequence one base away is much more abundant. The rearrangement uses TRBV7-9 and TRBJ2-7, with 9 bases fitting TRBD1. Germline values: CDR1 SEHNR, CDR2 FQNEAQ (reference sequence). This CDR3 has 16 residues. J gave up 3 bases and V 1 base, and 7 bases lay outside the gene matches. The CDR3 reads CASSLGTGAPFYEQYF. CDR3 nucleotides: TGTGCCAGCAGCTTAGGGACAGGGGCGCCCTTCTACGAGCAGTACTTC.

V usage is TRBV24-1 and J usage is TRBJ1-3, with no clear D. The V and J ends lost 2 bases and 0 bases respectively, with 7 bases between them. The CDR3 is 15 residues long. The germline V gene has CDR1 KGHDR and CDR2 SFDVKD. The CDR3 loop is CATSDSADSGNTIYF. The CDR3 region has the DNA TGTGCCACCAGTGATTCCGCAGACTCTGGAAACACCATATATTTT.

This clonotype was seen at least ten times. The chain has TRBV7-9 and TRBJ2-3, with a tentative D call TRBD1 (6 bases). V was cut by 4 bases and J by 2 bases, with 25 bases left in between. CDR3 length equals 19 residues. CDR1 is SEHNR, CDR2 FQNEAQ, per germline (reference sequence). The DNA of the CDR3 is TGTGCCAGCAGCTCAGTGGCATCGAACAGGGAATGGAACACAGATACGCAGTATTTT. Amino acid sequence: CASSSVASNREWNTDTQYF.

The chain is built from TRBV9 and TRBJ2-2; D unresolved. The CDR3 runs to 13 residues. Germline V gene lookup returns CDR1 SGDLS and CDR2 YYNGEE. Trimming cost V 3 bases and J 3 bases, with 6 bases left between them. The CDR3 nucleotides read TGTGCCAGCAGCGCCGAACACACCGGGGAGCTGTTTTTT. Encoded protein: CASSAEHTGELFF.

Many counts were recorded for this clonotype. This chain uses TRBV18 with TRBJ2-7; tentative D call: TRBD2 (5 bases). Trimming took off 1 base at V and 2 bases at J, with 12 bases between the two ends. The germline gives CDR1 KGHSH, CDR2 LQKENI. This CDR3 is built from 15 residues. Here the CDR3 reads CASSPRASRTYEQYF. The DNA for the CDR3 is TGTGCCAGCTCACCACGGGCTAGCAGAACCTACGAGCAGTACTTC.

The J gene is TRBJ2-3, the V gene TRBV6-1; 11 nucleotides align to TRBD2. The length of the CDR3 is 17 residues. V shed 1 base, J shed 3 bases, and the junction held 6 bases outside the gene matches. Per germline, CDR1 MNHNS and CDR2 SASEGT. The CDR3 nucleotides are TGTGCCAGCAGTGAAGTCCCGGTAGCGGGGGGGACAGATACGCAGTATTTT. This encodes CASSEVPVAGGTDTQYF.

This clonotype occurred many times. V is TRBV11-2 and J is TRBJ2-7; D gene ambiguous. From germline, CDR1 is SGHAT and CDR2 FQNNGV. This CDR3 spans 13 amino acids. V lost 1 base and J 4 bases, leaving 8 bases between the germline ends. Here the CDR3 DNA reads TGTGCCAGCAGCTTAGGAGTGGGGTACGAGCAGTACTTC. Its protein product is CASSLGVGYEQYF.

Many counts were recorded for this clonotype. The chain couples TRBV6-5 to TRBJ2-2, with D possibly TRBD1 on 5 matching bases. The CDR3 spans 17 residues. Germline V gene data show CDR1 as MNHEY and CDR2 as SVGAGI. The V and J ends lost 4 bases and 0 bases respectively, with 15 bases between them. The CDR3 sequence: CASSFTSARANTGELFF. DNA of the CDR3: TGTGCCAGCAGTTTTACATCAGCCAGGGCGAACACCGGGGAGCTGTTTTTT.

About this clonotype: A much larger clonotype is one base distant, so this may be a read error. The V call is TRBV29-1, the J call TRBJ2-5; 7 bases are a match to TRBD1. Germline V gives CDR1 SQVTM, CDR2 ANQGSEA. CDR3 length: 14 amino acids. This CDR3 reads CSVRQGRIQGTQYF. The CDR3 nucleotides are TGCAGCGTTCGACAGGGAAGGATCCAAGGGACCCAGTACTTC.

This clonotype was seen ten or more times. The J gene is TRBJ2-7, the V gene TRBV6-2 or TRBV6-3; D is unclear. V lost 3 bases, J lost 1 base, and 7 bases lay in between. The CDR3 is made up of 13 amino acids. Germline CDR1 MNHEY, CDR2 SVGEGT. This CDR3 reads CASSYFQSYEQYF. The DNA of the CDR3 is TGTGCCAGCAGTTATTTCCAGTCCTACGAGCAGTACTTC.

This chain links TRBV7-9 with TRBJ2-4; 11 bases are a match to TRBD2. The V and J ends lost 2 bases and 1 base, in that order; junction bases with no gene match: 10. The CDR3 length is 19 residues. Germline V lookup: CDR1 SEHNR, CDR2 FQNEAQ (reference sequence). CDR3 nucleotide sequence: TGTGCCAGCAGCTTAACCTCCCGGCCTAGCGGGAGGGCCAAAAACATTCAGTACTTC. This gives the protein CASSLTSRPSGRAKNIQYF. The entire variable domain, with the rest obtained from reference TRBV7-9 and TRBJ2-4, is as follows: DTGVSQNPRHKITKRGQNVTFRCDPISEHNRLYWYRQTLGQGPEFLTYFQNEAQLEKSRLLSDRFSAERPKGSFSTLEIQRTEQGDSAMYLCASSLTSRPSGRAKNIQYFGAGTRLSVL.

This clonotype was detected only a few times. CDR3 residues: CASSNPLDTSYEQYF. In nucleotides, the CDR3 is TGTGCCAGCAGCAACCCGTTGGACACAAGCTACGAGCAGTACTTC. The rearrangement links TRBV5-4 to TRBJ2-7, with D possibly being TRBD1 (5 bases). CDR1 and CDR2 from the germline V gene are SGHNT and YYREEE (reference sequence). V gave up 4 bases and J gave up 3 bases, with 17 bases separating them. There are 15 residues in the CDR3.

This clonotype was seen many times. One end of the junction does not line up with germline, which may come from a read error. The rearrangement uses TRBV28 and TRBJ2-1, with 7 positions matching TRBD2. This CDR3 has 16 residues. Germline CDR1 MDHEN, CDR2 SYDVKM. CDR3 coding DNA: TGTGCCACCACTCTAGCGGAATTACTCTCCAACAATGAGCAGTTCTTC. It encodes CATTLAELLSNNEQFF. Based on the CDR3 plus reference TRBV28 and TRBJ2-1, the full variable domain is DVKVTQSSRYLVKRTGEKVFLECVQDMDHENMFWYRQDPGLGLRLIYFSYDVKMKEKGDIPEGYSVSREKKERFSLILESASTNQTSMYLCATTLAELLSNNEQFFGPGTRLTVL.

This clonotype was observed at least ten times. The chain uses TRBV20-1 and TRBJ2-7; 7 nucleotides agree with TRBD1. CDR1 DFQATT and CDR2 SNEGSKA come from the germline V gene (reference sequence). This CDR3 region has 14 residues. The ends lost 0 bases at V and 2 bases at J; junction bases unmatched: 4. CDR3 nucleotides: TGCAGTGCTAGAGAACCGGGACAGACCTACGAGCAGTACTTC. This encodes CSAREPGQTYEQYF.

CDR3 sequence: CASSSTTRILDTGELFF. In DNA form, the CDR3 reads TGTGCCAGCAGTTCCACTACTCGAATTTTGGACACCGGGGAGCTGTTTTTT. The J gene is TRBJ2-2, the V gene TRBV28; D is ambiguous. Germline CDR1 is MDHEN and CDR2 is SYDVKM. Trimming removed 4 bases at V and 3 bases at J, with 18 bases between. This CDR3 has 17 amino acids.